This passage covers 17 T cell receptor beta chains from one sample sequenced in a study of long-term antiretroviral therapy in people with HIV. They ran version v3.0 of the immunoSEQ assay at survey level. Sequencing was performed with immunoSEQ multiplex PCR; in TCRdb, only in-frame clones are kept and a portion is missing. This table has about 48,000 clones, around four fifths appearing once. Sequenced material: unsorted PBMCs, taken 0.8 years after starting antiretroviral therapy. Receptor source: a woman in her late teens or twenties with HIV.

The V gene is TRBV28, the J gene TRBJ2-7, with D possibly TRBD1 on 7 matching bases. The CDR3 loop spans 13 amino acids. V lost 10 bases, J lost 5 bases, and 18 bases lay in between. Germline V gene lookup returns CDR1 MDHEN and CDR2 SYDVKM. The CDR3 loop is CATEGARGDEQYF. The CDR3 DNA sequence: TGTGCCACCGAAGGGGCCAGGGGGGACGAGCAGTACTTC.

The J gene is TRBJ1-2, the V gene TRBV2; 11 positions agree with TRBD1. This CDR3 is built from 19 residues. Germline CDR1 SNHLY, CDR2 FYNNEI. V shed 2 bases and J 0 bases; nucleotides not matched to a gene: 11. The DNA of the CDR3 is TGTGCCAGCAGTGAAACCCTCGCGGTGGGACAGGGGGCTAACTATGGCTACACCTTC. Amino acid sequence: CASSETLAVGQGANYGYTF. Full variable domain (outside the CDR3, taken from reference TRBV2 and TRBJ1-2): EPEVTQTPSHQVTQMGQEVILRCVPISNHLYFYWYRQILGQKVEFLVSFYNNEISEKSEIFDDQFSVERPDGSNFTLKIRSTKLEDSAMYFCASSETLAVGQGANYGYTFGSGTRLTVV.

This clone turned up a few times. The chain employs TRBV19 and TRBJ2-6; no clear D. Germline V gene sequence: CDR1 LNHDA, CDR2 SQIVND (reference sequence). This CDR3 spans 14 amino acids. V lost 9 bases and J lost 0, with 9 bases in between. This CDR3 reads CASSQDSGANVLTF. In DNA, the CDR3 is TGTGCCAGCAGCCAGGACTCTGGGGCCAACGTCCTGACTTTC.

The genes are TRBV28 and TRBJ2-2; a weak D match, TRBD1 (5 bases). The CDR3 consists of 15 residues. The V and J ends lost 1 base and 4 bases respectively, with 10 bases between them. The germline CDR1 and CDR2 sequences are MDHEN and SYDVKM. The CDR3 protein is CASSLSRVGTGELFF. The CDR3 region has the DNA TGTGCCAGCAGTTTATCCAGGGTGGGCACCGGGGAGCTGTTTTTT.

The chain has TRBV16 and TRBJ1-4; the match to TRBD1 covers 11 bases. Losses at the gene ends were 2 bases for V and 7 bases for J; bases not matched to a gene: 3. This CDR3 has 15 residues. The V gene's germline CDR1 is KGHSY and CDR2 FQNENV. The CDR3 DNA sequence: TGTGCCAGCAGCCAACGGACAGGGGGCTCTGAAAAACTGTTTTTT. It translates to CASSQRTGGSEKLFF. Variable domain in full (rest from reference TRBV16 and TRBJ1-4): GEEVAQTPKHLVRGEGQKAKLYCAPIKGHSYVFWYQQVLKNEFKFLISFQNENVFDETGMPKERFSAKCLPNSPCSLEIQATKLEDSAVYFCASSQRTGGSEKLFFGSGTQLSVL.

The V gene is TRBV7-8, the J gene TRBJ2-3; 7 nucleotides align to TRBD2. Germline V gives CDR1 SGHVS, CDR2 FQNEAQ. This CDR3 has 18 residues. Losses at the gene ends were 1 base for V and 3 bases for J; bases not matched to a gene: 13. CDR3 residues: CASSLGITWEGSTDTQYF. CDR3 bases: TGTGCCAGCAGCTTAGGGATTACATGGGAGGGGAGTACAGATACGCAGTATTTT.

The chain combines TRBV28 with TRBJ2-7, with 9 bases aligning to TRBD2. Germline V gives CDR1 MDHEN, CDR2 SYDVKM. The V and J ends lost 2 bases and 11 bases, in that order; junction bases with no gene match: 10. There are 14 residues in the CDR3. The CDR3 sequence: CASSLASGTRGEYF. The CDR3 DNA sequence: TGTGCCAGCAGTTTAGCTAGCGGGACCCGGGGAGAGTACTTC.

The genes are TRBV5-1 and TRBJ2-7, with D unresolved. Trimming removed 0 bases at V and 9 bases at J, with 10 bases between. Germline V CDR1 and CDR2: SGHRS, YFSETQ. The CDR3 extends over 12 amino acids. CDR3 protein: CASSLGASGQYF. For the CDR3, the DNA is TGCGCCAGCAGCTTGGGCGCCTCGGGGCAGTACTTC.

V is TRBV4-3 and J is TRBJ2-7, with D hard to call. The CDR3 contains 11 residues. Trimming cost V 5 bases and J 4 bases, with 6 bases left between them. The germline gives CDR1 LGHNA, CDR2 YSLEER. The CDR3 is CASSTSYEQYF. The DNA for the CDR3 is TGCGCCAGCAGCACCTCATACGAGCAGTACTTC.

The rearrangement links TRBV7-2 to TRBJ2-2; 9 positions agree with TRBD1. Germline CDR1 and CDR2: SGHTA and FQGNSA. The CDR3 sequence is 15 residues long. V shed 1 base, J shed 4 bases, and the junction held 1 base outside the gene matches. The CDR3 DNA reads as TGTGCCAGCAGCTTAGTGGGACAGGGCACCGGGGAGCTGTTTTTT. This encodes CASSLVGQGTGELFF.

The chain recombines TRBV5-6 with TRBJ2-7; D unclear. V lost 0 bases, J lost 4 bases, and 5 bases lay in between. Per germline, CDR1 SGHDT and CDR2 YYEEEE. The CDR3 has 12 amino acids. The CDR3 bases are TGTGCCAGCAGCTTGGGCCTTTACGAGCAGTACTTC. Its protein is CASSLGLYEQYF.

This clone has just one count. The V call is TRBV27, the J call TRBJ2-3; no clear D. The V and J ends lost 7 bases and 4 bases respectively, with 15 bases between them. The CDR3 has 14 amino acids. Germline lookup yields CDR1 MNHEY and CDR2 SMNVEV (reference sequence). CDR3 sequence (DNA): TGTGCCAGCAACGTGAGCCCATGGGCAGATACGCAGTATTTT. It specifies CASNVSPWADTQYF.

The chain joins TRBV6-1 to TRBJ2-7, with D unclear. V lost 6 bases and J 3 bases, leaving 18 bases between the germline ends. The CDR3 is 15 amino acids. CDR1 is MNHNS, CDR2 SASEGT, per germline. For the CDR3, the DNA is TGTGCCAGCAGGAAAAGTCCCCACGATTTCTACGAGCAGTACTTC. It codes for CASRKSPHDFYEQYF.

J is TRBJ2-1 and V is TRBV15; D remains unclear. The V end was cut by 1 base, the J end by 10 bases, with 8 bases between. Looked up from germline, CDR1 is LNHNV and CDR2 is YYDKDF (reference sequence). CDR3 length: 12 residues. In DNA form, the CDR3 reads TGTGCCACCAGCAGAGTTAACGGGGAGCAGTTCTTC. Amino acid sequence: CATSRVNGEQFF.

The chain links TRBV15 to TRBJ2-7, with D hard to call. The CDR3 length is 15 residues. Trimming left V 2 bases short and J 2 bases short, with 13 bases between. CDR1 and CDR2 (germline): LNHNV, YYDKDF (reference sequence). The CDR3 DNA reads TGTGCCACCAGCAGAACAAGTCCCACCCCCTACGAGCAGTACTTC. Translated, it gives CATSRTSPTPYEQYF.

The chain recombines TRBV25-1 with TRBJ2-1; D is unresolved. V lost 2 bases to trimming and J lost 8 bases, with 10 bases between them. The CDR3 runs 13 residues. Germline V gives CDR1 MGHDK, CDR2 SYGVNS. The DNA for the CDR3 is TGTGCCAGCAGTGAAACCTGGTGGGATGAGCAGTTCTTC. Its translation: CASSETWWDEQFF.

V is TRBV7-9 and J is TRBJ2-7; TRBD2 aligns across 10 bases. The ends lost 5 bases at V and 0 bases at J; junction bases unmatched: 7. Germline V gene sequence: CDR1 SEHNR, CDR2 FQNEAQ (reference sequence). CDR3 size: 16 residues. The CDR3 here is CASSHGLAGGSYEQYF. The DNA of the CDR3 is TGTGCCAGCAGCCACGGCTTAGCGGGAGGCTCCTACGAGCAGTACTTC.